This T cell receptor beta chain was obtained from a study of T cell responses to AZD1222 COVID-19 vaccine. Germline V gene lookup returns CDR1 LGHDT and CDR2 YNNKEL (reference sequence). The CDR3 sequence is 13 residues long. Trimming removed 4 bases at V and 10 bases at J, with 16 bases between. A remark on this clone: Its antigen is as yet unknown.

Using immunoSEQ multiplex PCR, the repertoire was profiled, and TCRdb retains in-frame clones only, with some absent. Among about 99,000 clones listed, roughly 86% were seen once. Study-level findings and limits: Most donors were white British and more were female, and clonal diversity was possibly underestimated. The study found Spike-specific TCR breadth and depth rose after two AZD1222 doses. It was only after the peak T cell response that any repertoires were sampled.

The specimen was peripheral blood, collected 28 days after the second dose of the MenACWY control vaccine. This TCR derives from an adult who received the MenACWY meningococcal vaccine as a control. The chain is built from TRBV3-1 (or the pseudogene TRBV3-2) and TRBJ1-1; unclear D gene. In DNA, the CDR3 is TGTGCCAGCAGCCTCCCACCGTCCGGGCGAGCTTTCTTT. Translating gives CASSLPPSGRAFF.